The 2 T cell receptor beta chains below come from one sample, sequenced in a study of regulatory T cells in long-lasting Graves disease. Time point in this sample: newly diagnosed GD, antithyroid drugs for less than 3 months. Isolated PBMC RNA provided the starting material for the TCR library. Combining iRepertoire HTBI primers with Arm-PCR of CDR3 regions, the authors built TCR beta libraries. Each CDR3 protein is one row after TCRdb ran MiXCR on the multiplex PCR reads. This repertoire shows about 240,000 distinct CDR3 sequences, roughly 21% found once; its top ten account for around 14%. The sequencing used peripheral blood mononuclear cells (PBMCs), collected at new diagnosis, from a patient treated with antithyroid drugs. The receptors here all came from a female donor with Graves disease.

This clonotype has a count of ten or more. J is TRBJ1-2 and V is TRBV28; TRBD1 agrees at 8 bases. The V and J ends lost 5 bases and 7 bases, in that order; junction bases with no gene match: 6. CDR3 size: 13 residues. Germline V gives CDR1 MDHEN, CDR2 SYDVKM. CDR3: CASSTWTGSGYTF. DNA of the CDR3: TGTGCCAGCAGTACTTGGACAGGGAGTGGCTACACCTTC.

This clonotype was recorded at least ten times. The V gene is TRBV6-1, the J gene TRBJ2-4; TRBD2 matches at 8 bases. Trimming took 10 bases from V and 1 from J; bases not matched to a gene: 9. CDR3 length: 15 residues. CDR1 is MNHNS, CDR2 SASEGT, per germline. CDR3 nucleotides: TGTGCCACCCAAGCAACGGGGGGGGCCAAAAACATTCAGTACTTC. Translated, it gives CATQATGGAKNIQYF.